This T cell receptor (beta chain) was recorded in a study of blood T cell repertoires in COVID-19. Study context: COVID-19 samples collected from the United States, Italy and Spain covered acute and convalescent phases.

Assay used: immunoSEQ multiplex PCR; TCRdb lists only in-frame clones, some missing. The table lists 150,000 to 200,000 clones, less than 90% of them singletons. A Seattle source enrolled patients during active infection and followed them longitudinally. Germline-derived CDR1 and CDR2 are LNHDA and SQIVND (reference sequence). The CDR3 covers 19 residues. Trimming cost V 3 bases and J 2 bases; bases outside gene matches: 8. Source material: peripheral blood. The chain joins TRBV19 to TRBJ2-1; 15 bases map to TRBD2. The receptor comes from a woman in her fifties or sixties with COVID-19, enrolled during active disease. DNA of the CDR3: TGTGCCAGTAGTATCCCTCTGGGACTAGCGGGAGGCCCCTACAATGAGCAGTTCTTC. As protein: CASSIPLGLAGGPYNEQFF.